These T cell receptor beta chains were read from a single sample in a study of T cells in Graves' hyperthyroidism and ophthalmopathy. One entry per CDR3 protein, called by TCRdb with MiXCR from the multiplex PCR reads. The data contain 300,000 to 500,000 distinct CDR3 sequences, roughly 13% of them singletons. The sample taken for sequencing was blood. The receptors were gathered from a man aged 50-60 years with Graves' ophthalmopathy. CDR3s include the opening cysteine and the closing phenylalanine or tryptophan. Fields, in order: D gene, J gene, V gene, clone size, CDR3 protein, CDR3 DNA. A D gene is named only where the DNA matches it firmly. The size of a clone is reported for some rows only, either as once, few or many, or as a class for expanded clones.

>TRBD1|TRBJ2-5|TRBV11-3|many
CASSLITGGAGETQYF
TGTGCCAGCAGCTTAATCACAGGGGGCGCGGGGGAGACCCAGTACTTC
>TRBD2|TRBJ2-5|TRBV2|many
CAGNSAGVETQYF
TGTGCCGGAAATTCGGCGGGAGTTGAGACCCAGTACTTC
>.|TRBJ2-7|TRBV11-2|.
CASSLSGNRREQYF
TGTGCCAGCAGTTTATCCGGGAACCGACGCGAGCAGTACTTC
>TRBD1|TRBJ1-4|TRBV6-1|.
CASRNDRGTTLGEKLFF
TGTGCCAGCAGAAACGACAGGGGGACCACCTTGGGTGAAAAACTGTTTTTT
>.|TRBJ2-7|TRBV6-5|many
CASSTRDRTGEQYF
TGTGCCAGCAGTACTCGGGACCGTACGGGGGAGCAGTACTTC
>.|TRBJ2-3|TRBV19|few
CASRLDGTTDTQYF
TGTGCCAGTAGGCTCGACGGAACCACAGATACGCAGTATTTT
>TRBD2|TRBJ2-3|TRBV29-1|few
CSASGTSGRPFRTDTQYF
TGCAGCGCATCCGGGACTAGCGGGAGGCCCTTCCGCACAGATACGCAGTATTTT
>.|TRBJ2-7|TRBV30|many
CAWALGQLDEQYF
TGTGCCTGGGCTCTAGGCCAACTCGACGAGCAGTACTTC
>.|TRBJ2-2|TRBV20-1|.
CSAREGSENTGELFF
TGCAGTGCTAGGGAGGGCAGCGAGAACACCGGGGAGCTGTTTTTT
>.|TRBJ1-1|TRBV24-1|.
CATRAGAGVTEAFF
TGTGCCACCAGAGCAGGAGCGGGGGTAACTGAAGCTTTCTTT
>.|TRBJ1-2|TRBV20-1|many
CSAGSGGDYTF
TGCAGTGCTGGCAGTGGGGGGGACTACACCTTC
>.|TRBJ2-1|TRBV7-2|many
CASSLVPQRAYNEQFF
TGTGCCAGCAGCTTAGTTCCCCAGCGTGCCTACAATGAGCAGTTCTTC
>.|TRBJ2-5|TRBV6-1|.
CASSLIGGDGETQYF
TGTGCCAGCAGTCTCATCGGAGGGGATGGTGAGACCCAGTACTTC
>TRBD1|TRBJ1-1|TRBV18|many
CASSPMGTGNTEAFF
TGTGCCAGCTCACCTATGGGGACAGGGAACACTGAAGCTTTCTTT
>TRBD2|TRBJ2-7|TRBV15|many
CATSPVQRGNYEQYF
TGTGCCACCAGCCCGGTCCAGCGGGGAAACTACGAGCAGTACTTC
>.|TRBJ2-1|TRBV6-1|many
CASSSGGGAINEQFF
TGTGCCAGCAGCAGTGGAGGGGGGGCAATCAATGAGCAGTTCTTC
>.|TRBJ1-1|TRBV18|.
CASSPKQGDAEAFF
TGTGCCAGCTCACCAAAACAGGGCGACGCTGAAGCTTTCTTT
>TRBD2|TRBJ2-1|TRBV2|many
CASSDFLAGVVKDEQFF
TGTGCCAGCAGCGACTTCCTAGCGGGAGTGGTTAAGGATGAGCAGTTCTTC
>.|TRBJ1-1|TRBV29-1|many
CSVRSPITDTEAFF
TGCAGCGTAAGATCCCCCATCACGGACACTGAAGCTTTCTTT
>TRBD2|TRBJ2-7|TRBV29-1|.
CSVVVAGGSYEQYF
TGCAGCGTTGTTGTGGCGGGAGGGTCCTACGAGCAGTACTTC
>.|TRBJ2-4|TRBV24-1|few
CATSDSYGGTKNIQYF
TGTGCCACCAGTGATTCCTACGGAGGGACAAAAAACATTCAGTACTTC
>TRBD2|TRBJ2-1|TRBV6-2/TRBV6-3|.
CASSFSGNVPLYNEQFF
TGTGCCAGCAGTTTTAGCGGGAACGTCCCCCTCTACAATGAGCAGTTCTTC
>TRBD2|TRBJ2-1|TRBV12-3/TRBV12-4|many
CASSPRLAENEQFF
TGTGCCAGCAGTCCGAGACTAGCAGAAAATGAGCAGTTCTTC
>.|TRBJ1-1|TRBV6-1|many
CASSEPGSAAEAFF
TGTGCCAGCAGTGAACCTGGGTCAGCCGCTGAAGCTTTCTTT
>TRBD2|TRBJ2-1|TRBV2|many
CASSEARVTTSGTYNEQFF
TGTGCCAGCAGTGAAGCGCGAGTCACAACTAGCGGGACCTACAATGAGCAGTTCTTC
>.|TRBJ1-2|TRBV28|many
CASRVKGYGYTF
TGTGCCAGCAGAGTCAAGGGCTATGGCTACACCTTC
>TRBD1|TRBJ2-1|TRBV20-1|many
CSARDHEGGHTYNEQFF
TGCAGTGCTAGAGATCACGAAGGGGGCCACACCTACAATGAGCAGTTCTTC
>.|TRBJ2-5|TRBV3-1|many
CASSQRDRETQYF
TGTGCCAGCAGCCAACGAGATCGGGAGACCCAGTACTTC
>.|TRBJ2-7|TRBV3-1|many
CASSQAPTSSYEQYF
TGTGCCAGCAGCCAGGCTCCTACTAGCTCCTACGAGCAGTACTTC
>TRBD1|TRBJ2-1|TRBV2|many
CASKRDSNNEQFF
TGTGCCAGCAAACGGGACAGCAACAATGAGCAGTTCTTC
>.|TRBJ1-1|TRBV18|many
CASSSFSDTEAFF
TGTGCCAGCTCTTCGTTTTCGGACACTGAAGCTTTCTTT
>TRBD2|TRBJ2-1|TRBV10-2|few
CASVPAPSSGDDYNEQFF
TGCGCCAGCGTTCCGGCCCCCTCTAGCGGGGATGACTACAATGAGCAGTTCTTC
>TRBD1|TRBJ1-1|TRBV27|.
CASSLVQGDKKAFF
TGTGCCAGCAGTTTAGTACAGGGGGATAAAAAAGCTTTCTTT
>.|TRBJ2-5|TRBV28|many
CASNPAGNRARETQYF
TGTGCCAGCAACCCGGCTGGGAACAGGGCCAGGGAGACCCAGTACTTC
>.|TRBJ2-5|TRBV20-1|many
CSAAQETQYF
TGCAGTGCAGCACAAGAGACCCAGTACTTC
>.|TRBJ2-1|TRBV5-6|many
CASSLDLPPDEQFF
TGTGCCAGCAGCTTGGATTTGCCTCCGGATGAGCAGTTCTTC
>.|TRBJ2-7|TRBV4-2|.
CASSQETSSEQYF
TGTGCCAGCAGCCAAGAGACTAGTTCCGAGCAGTACTTC
>TRBD2|TRBJ2-7|TRBV20-1|.
CSARASGGYEQYF
TGCAGTGCTAGAGCAAGCGGGGGATACGAGCAGTACTTC
>.|TRBJ2-7|TRBV5-6|many
CASSSGVLDGNEQYF
TGTGCCAGCAGCTCGGGGGTACTAGACGGCAACGAGCAGTACTTC
>TRBD1|TRBJ1-2|TRBV12-3/TRBV12-4|many
CASRDRGFRYGYTF
TGTGCCAGCAGGGACAGGGGGTTCCGCTATGGCTACACCTTC
>.|TRBJ2-3|TRBV19|.
CASNEAAGPVEYF
TGTGCCAGTAACGAAGCGGCGGGACCTGTGGAGTATTTT
>TRBD2|TRBJ2-1|TRBV20-1|many
CSARGWREVHNEQFF
TGCAGTGCTAGAGGGTGGCGGGAGGTCCACAATGAGCAGTTCTTC
>TRBD2|TRBJ2-1|TRBV5-6|many
CASSLVPAGNPNEQFF
TGTGCCAGCAGCTTGGTTCCAGCGGGAAACCCAAATGAGCAGTTCTTC
>.|TRBJ1-2|TRBV29-1|few
CSVEVIYGYTF
TGCAGCGTTGAAGTGATCTATGGCTACACCTTC
>.|TRBJ2-5|TRBV20-1|many
CSAPPLAGETQYF
TGCAGTGCGCCACCCCTAGCAGGCGAGACCCAGTACTTC